The 10 T cell receptor beta chains given below trace back to one sample, sequenced in a study of OX40 agonist ivuxolimab in advanced cancers. Repertoires were generated with immunoSEQ multiplex PCR, while TCRdb's copy carries only in-frame clones and drops some. This sample has about 36,000 clones, with about 88% found just once. Material: CD4+ or CD8+ T cells sorted from blood, obtained in a trial of the OX40 agonist ivuxolimab. All receptors come from an adult with an advanced solid tumor such as melanoma, head and neck, liver or kidney cancer.

CDR3 sequence reads: CASSFGSPTDTQYF. The CDR3 bases are TGTGCCAGCAGCTTCGGCAGCCCCACAGATACGCAGTATTTT. V and J are TRBV7-8 and TRBJ2-3, with D uncertain. V was pared by 3 bases and J by 2 bases, with 9 bases between. The CDR3 extends over 14 amino acids. Germline V gives CDR1 SGHVS, CDR2 FQNEAQ.

The chain couples TRBV7-8 to TRBJ1-5; TRBD1 might be the D (5 bases). Trimming left V 5 bases short and J 2 bases short, with 13 bases between. The length of the CDR3 is 15 residues. Germline CDR1 SGHVS, CDR2 FQNEAQ. The CDR3 DNA is TGTGCCAGCAGCATCCGACTGGGGGGCAATCAGCCCCAGCATTTT. This gives the protein CASSIRLGGNQPQHF.

The chain couples TRBV7-9 to TRBJ2-3; D uncertain. The CDR3 has 13 residues. The germline V gene encodes CDR1 SEHNR and CDR2 FQNEAQ (reference sequence). Trimming left V 7 bases short and J 3 bases short, with 11 bases between. The CDR3 protein is CASITSGTDTQYF. For the CDR3, the DNA is TGTGCCAGCATCACGTCCGGGACAGATACGCAGTATTTT.

With regard to this clone: The identical CDR3 is also encoded by other nucleotide sequences in the sample. The chain recombines TRBV7-6 with TRBJ2-1; D possibly corresponds to TRBD1 (6 bases). V was cut by 6 bases and J by 4 bases, with 10 bases left in between. Germline lookup yields CDR1 SGHVS and CDR2 FNYEAQ. The length of the CDR3 is 13 residues. CDR3 DNA: TGTGCCAGCAGTTGGCAGGGGTACAATGAGCAGTTCTTC. It translates to CASSWQGYNEQFF.

This rearrangement joins TRBV19 to TRBJ2-5; TRBD2 matches 12 bases. Germline V gives CDR1 LNHDA, CDR2 SQIVND (reference sequence). Germline trimming cut 4 bases from V and 5 bases from J; bases unmatched to any gene: 8. CDR3 length equals 16 residues. The CDR3: CASSTLAGGPGETQYF. The CDR3 region has the DNA TGTGCCAGTAGTACGCTAGCGGGAGGGCCCGGGGAGACCCAGTACTTC. Combining the CDR3 with reference TRBV19 and TRBJ2-5 gives the whole variable domain DGGITQSPKYLFRKEGQNVTLSCEQNLNHDAMYWYRQDPGQGLRLIYYSQIVNDFQKGDIAEGYSVSREKKESFPLTVTSAQKNPTAFYLCASSTLAGGPGETQYFGPGTRLLVL.

This chain uses TRBV1 with TRBJ2-1; the table's D call, TRBD2, was not checked against the DNA. TRBV1 is annotated as a pseudogene. The CDR3 extends over 15 amino acids. The CDR3 nucleotides read TGCACCAGCAGCCGGGGACTAGCGGTTTCTAATGAGCAGTTCTTC. It encodes CTSSRGLAVSNEQFF.

This chain connects TRBV18 to TRBJ2-7, with 9 bases matching TRBD2. CDR3 length: 15 residues. J was trimmed by 3 bases and V by 3 bases; bases with no gene match: 6. Germline V gives CDR1 KGHSH, CDR2 LQKENI. CDR3 protein: CASSPGLAQYYEQYF. CDR3 nucleotide sequence: TGTGCCAGCTCACCCGGACTAGCGCAATACTACGAGCAGTACTTC.

The CDR3 DNA reads TGTGCCAGCAGTAAAGGACAGCTTCTTAACTACGAGCAGTACTTC. Its translation: CASSKGQLLNYEQYF. The V and J genes are TRBV6-1 and TRBJ2-7, with D tentatively TRBD1 (6 bases). The germline gives CDR1 MNHNS, CDR2 SASEGT. CDR3 length equals 15 residues. Trimming took off 5 bases at V and 3 bases at J, with 17 bases between the two ends.

CDR3 DNA: TGTGCCAGCAGTTTAGAGGGAGGGATTGGATCTGAAGCTTTCTTT. It yields the protein CASSLEGGIGSEAFF. The J gene is TRBJ1-1, the V gene TRBV28; no definite D call. Trimming cost V 2 bases and J 6 bases, with 16 bases left between them. This CDR3 contains 15 residues. Germline CDR1 and CDR2: MDHEN and SYDVKM.

The chain joins TRBV19 to TRBJ2-5; 7 nucleotides line up with TRBD2. CDR1 LNHDA and CDR2 SQIVND come from the germline V gene (reference sequence). The CDR3 is 13 residues long. V was pared by 3 bases and J by 4 bases, with 2 bases of the junction left unmatched. CDR3 DNA sequence: TGTGCCAGTAGTATGGGGGGGGGAGAGACCCAGTACTTC. This encodes CASSMGGGETQYF. Filled out from reference TRBV19 and TRBJ2-5, the complete variable domain reads DGGITQSPKYLFRKEGQNVTLSCEQNLNHDAMYWYRQDPGQGLRLIYYSQIVNDFQKGDIAEGYSVSREKKESFPLTVTSAQKNPTAFYLCASSMGGGETQYFGPGTRLLVL.